Listed below are T cell receptor beta chains from one sample, sequenced in a study of cytomegalovirus exposure and HLA in healthy donors. Clones were read by immunoSEQ multiplex PCR, and TCRdb kept only the in-frame ones, dropping some. The sample shows 140,000 to 150,000 clones, approximately 79% of them seen only once. The specimen was PBMCs. Every receptor here comes from a woman between 35 and 50 years old in good health and CMV-seropositive. CDR3s include the opening cysteine and the closing phenylalanine or tryptophan.

J gene,V gene,CDR3 protein
TRBJ2-3,TRBV5-1,CASSLAGGFTDTQYF
TRBJ1-5,TRBV6-1,CASSEQKNSNQPQHF
TRBJ2-1,TRBV9,CASSAGLAGGQVRDEQFF
TRBJ2-7,TRBV7-3,CASSPQDRGYEQYF
TRBJ2-3,TRBV6-6,CASSYNSRDQSDTQYF
TRBJ2-7,TRBV5-1,CASSLRVAGTYEQYF
TRBJ2-5,TRBV7-3,CASSRSGLVGETQYF
TRBJ1-1,TRBV5-1,CASSLADRVIDTEAFF
NA,TRBV10-2,CASPETRTGTYEQYF
TRBJ1-1,TRBV4-1,CASSPNDRDPEAFF
TRBJ1-2,TRBV6-1,CASSVTKGGGYTF
TRBJ2-3,TRBV5-1,CASSLDGGGWDTQYF
TRBJ1-2,TRBV28,CATGQGANYGYTF
TRBJ2-7,TRBV9,CASSEGTGSYEQYF
TRBJ2-3,TRBV7-3,CASSLTFTSTDTQYF
TRBJ2-7,TRBV28,CASSARGLAGGRYEQYF
TRBJ2-6,TRBV18,CASSPTGTGANVLTF
TRBJ1-1,TRBV4-1,CASSRQGWTEAFF
TRBJ2-6,TRBV18,CASSRQASGANVLTF
TRBJ2-7,TRBV6-4,CASSERVGTSGWSYEQYF
TRBJ1-5,TRBV6-5,CASSSDISNQPQHF
TRBJ1-5,TRBV6-1,CASSDAGRDQPQHF
TRBJ1-6,TRBV5-1,CASSPGQGDSPLHF
TRBJ1-6,TRBV5-1,CASSLDFRGSSYNSPLHF
TRBJ1-6,TRBV27,CASRDRDSPLHF
TRBJ2-5,TRBV28,CASTTLGRETQYF
TRBJ2-4,TRBV19,CASGDTWAAKNIQYF
TRBJ2-2,TRBV23-1,CASKAGVVAGELFF
TRBJ1-5,TRBV6-1,CASSGTRDRSNQPQHF
TRBJ2-2,TRBV6-5,CASSYHGELFF
TRBJ2-3,TRBV11-2,CASSLDRWSGSTDTQYF
TRBJ1-2,TRBV4-1,CASSKDEGWGYTF
TRBJ1-1,TRBV27,CASSFGGTGNTEAFF
TRBJ1-2,TRBV27,CASSRGQAPRGYTF
TRBJ2-3,TRBV5-4,CASSFVAGGTDTQYF
TRBJ2-5,TRBV6-5,CAGSERLAATQYF
TRBJ2-3,TRBV11-2,CASSTRTGYPDTQYF
TRBJ2-1,TRBV9,CASSVRIAGGTNEQFF
TRBJ2-7,TRBV6-6,CASTGQGREQYF
TRBJ1-3,TRBV6-1,CASSEFGGGSGNTIYF
TRBJ1-1,TRBV7-6,CASSSRQGRNTEAFF
TRBJ2-2,TRBV10-3,CAISATGELFF
TRBJ2-3,TRBV5-4,CASSSPTGSWADTQYF
NA,TRBV4-1,CASSQGAGYPYEQYF
TRBJ1-5,TRBV6-4,CASSEVMGDQPQHF
TRBJ2-3,TRBV12-5,CASGLAAGSTDTQYF
TRBJ2-1,TRBV5-1,CASSSRTSGYNEQFF
TRBJ2-2,TRBV18,CASSPPSSSGELFF